Sequencing of this T cell receptor beta chain was carried out in a study of blood T cell repertoires in COVID-19 (TCRdb year 2020). Turning to the overall study: Samples from collaborators originated in the United States, Italy and Spain and spanned both the acute and convalescent phases of COVID-19. Subjects who had been exposed to COVID-19, were actively infected with it, or had recovered from it provided the deeply sampled blood TCRbeta repertoires that made up the dataset. The material from the prospective study consisted of cDNA or gDNA derived from T cells, B-cell-depleted T cells, or PBMCs. Where HLA class I and class II types were available, the types were taken from metadata supplied by the sample provider, not from assay-based typing. The repertoires were made available in a free public database intended to serve as a resource for research on the immune response to SARS-CoV-2. Nearly every sample came with metadata listing a de-identified subject ID, COVID-19 status, age in years and sex. The samples were drawn from two sources: the first 160 participants of the ongoing ImmuneRACE study, and 1,254 subjects contributed by 6 global collaborators.

In Seattle, one collaborating source enrolled patients while the infection was active and tracked those patients longitudinally over the course of disease. Collaborating institutions collected whole blood in K2EDTA tubes following their own protocols. For TCRbeta analysis, collaborators shipped samples as frozen whole blood, isolated PBMCs, or DNA extracted from either of those sample types. The immunoSEQ Assay, a bias-controlled multiplex PCR, was used to amplify TCRbeta CDR3 regions from genomic DNA. In the source study's methods: Within the assay, amplification of reference gene primers was used to estimate how many nucleated cells each sample contained. Sequence reads were collapsed and filtered to measure the absolute abundance of every unique TCRbeta CDR3 rearrangement. For each sample, productive Simpson clonality was calculated as the square root of Simpson's diversity index over productive rearrangements. TCRdb stores this immuneACCESS table with in-frame sequences only. Part of the clones is absent; in the studies checked, under half of the shortfall reflects unresolved V genes, and no reason is known for the rest. V, J and clone size were drawn from that table, and D and trimming were deduced from the DNA. The sample table shows 200,000 to 250,000 clones, and over 80% are seen once. The ten largest make up roughly 1.2% of the sample.

Comment on this clone: Which antigen it targets is not known. No qualities accompany the bases; no much larger clone lies one base away.

Findings and caveats that apply to the study as a whole: The quantity of clinical and demographic metadata differed by source and by participant and was supplied without curation.

As encoded in the germline V gene, CDR1 is SNHLY while CDR2 is FYNNEI. From cysteine to phenylalanine, the CDR3 is 18 amino acids long. Here the CDR3 DNA is all that survives: 54 bases in frame from base 1. V is pruned by 8 bases and J by 0 bases, leaving 12 bases of the junction without a gene match. Rearrangement joined TRBV2 to TRBJ2-6; the central 8 bases match TRBD1. The specimen sequenced was peripheral blood. The receptor comes from a woman aged 30 to 39 with COVID-19, enrolled during active disease. The nucleotide sequence is given as TGTGCCAGCTGCAGGGGGCGCGGAGGGAGCTCTGGGGCCAACGTCCTGACTTTC. Translated, it reads CASCRGRGGSSGANVLTF.